This TCR beta chain was recorded in a study of blood T cell dynamics during melanoma immunotherapy. Time point here: pre-treatment baseline. The ends lost 2 bases at V and 6 bases at J; junction bases unmatched: 2. The CDR3 is 13 residues long. Germline V CDR1 and CDR2: SGHTA, FQGNSA. The method was immunoSEQ multiplex PCR; TCRdb's version includes in-frame clones alone and lacks a portion of them. This table has roughly 600 clones, 82% appearing once. The sequences come from blood, collected from a patient treated with checkpoint blockade. The source is a human donor with melanoma. Some clones in this sample may be carry-over from other donors' samples. The V gene is TRBV7-2, the J gene TRBJ2-3; 7 bases match TRBD1. CDR3 in amino acids: CASSLKQGDTQYF. The CDR3 nucleotides read TGTGCCAGCAGCTTAAAACAGGGGGATACGCAGTATTTT.